This paragraph reports one TCR beta chain. The data were taken from a study of blood T cell repertoires in COVID-19. In the study overall: Specimens from acute and convalescent COVID-19 originated in the United States, Italy and Spain. In each case, the material was cDNA or gDNA derived from T cells, B-cell-depleted T cells, or PBMCs.

The CDR3 extends over 12 amino acids. V dropped 5 bases and J dropped 4 bases, with 8 bases sitting between them. From germline, CDR1 is SGHAT and CDR2 FQNNGV. The authors' processing: Amplification of reference gene primers was used by the study to estimate nucleated cell counts. Assay: immunoSEQ multiplex PCR; the TCRdb copy retains only in-frame clones and omits some. V and J calls and clone size are as listed in that table; D and trimming were resolved from the DNA. The sample records some 170,000 clones, around 80% being singletons. The Seattle patients joined while their infection was active and were tracked longitudinally afterward.

V and J are TRBV11-2 and TRBJ2-5; D gene ambiguous. The clonotype comes from a woman between 40 and 50 years old with COVID-19, enrolled during active disease. The sequencing input was peripheral blood. CDR3 region: CASSPSVETQYF. The CDR3 nucleotides are TGTGCCAGCAGCCCGTCGGTAGAGACCCAGTACTTC.